These 12 T cell receptor beta chains originate from one sample sequenced in a study of CXCR3-negative and CXCR3-positive naive CD8 T cells. TRB cDNA libraries were made by UMI-labeled 5' RACE. TCRdb reanalyzed the 5' RACE reads and collapses them to one entry per CDR3 protein, without DNA. The listing contains around 92,000 distinct CDR3 sequences. The sample was naive CXCR3- CD8+ T cells from blood. Noted subset: CD45RO-CCR7+CD27+CD95- naive CD8+ T cells lacking CXCR3 (TNR3-). Receptors were obtained from a human donor in good health. Some clones in this sample may be carry-over from other donors' samples.

The chain has TRBV7-9 and TRBJ2-7; as DNA is missing, the TRBD1 call by TCRdb cannot be tested. This CDR3 comprises 15 residues. The germline V gene has CDR1 SEHNR and CDR2 FQNEAQ (reference sequence). This CDR3 is CASSGLRGPSYEQYF.

The chain links TRBV2 to TRBJ1-2. The V gene's germline CDR1 is SNHLY and CDR2 FYNNEI. The CDR3 length is 14 residues. The chain's CDR3 is CASSEEVTLYGYTF.

The rearrangement joins TRBV6-2 or TRBV6-3 to TRBJ2-5; the TCRdb call, TRBD1, lacks DNA for checking. The CDR3 is 15 amino acids. CDR1 and CDR2 (germline): MNHEY, SVGEGT. The CDR3 region is CASSYSTGVGETQYF.

The chain is built from TRBV29-1 and TRBJ2-1. Germline CDR1 reads SQVTM; CDR2 reads ANQGSEA. The length of the CDR3 is 11 residues. CDR3 amino acids: CSVPEGNEQFF.

The rearrangement joins TRBV15 to TRBJ2-7. Germline V gene lookup returns CDR1 LNHNV and CDR2 YYDKDF (reference sequence). The CDR3 sequence is 13 residues long. The CDR3 region is CATSRGRTYEQYF.

The chain joins TRBV29-1 to TRBJ2-2; no DNA is available, so the TRBD1 call from TCRdb remains unchecked. Germline values: CDR1 SQVTM, CDR2 ANQGSEA. The CDR3 extends over 17 amino acids. The CDR3 is CSVDGPLGTPDTGELFF.

V usage is TRBV14 and J usage is TRBJ2-2; TCRdb picks TRBD2, but there is no DNA to check that call. There are 16 residues in the CDR3. Germline values: CDR1 SGHDN, CDR2 FVKESK. This CDR3 reads CASSRLAGPFTGELFF.

The rearrangement links TRBV28 to TRBJ2-5; TCRdb reports TRBD2, a call that lacks DNA to check it against. In germline, CDR1 is MDHEN, CDR2 SYDVKM. The CDR3 has 17 residues. The CDR3 spells CASSLISPGQAQETQYF.

This sequence joins TRBV15 and TRBJ1-4; the TCRdb call, TRBD1, lacks DNA for checking. Germline lookup yields CDR1 LNHNV and CDR2 YYDKDF (reference sequence). The CDR3 covers 17 residues. CDR3 amino acids: CATSAHQIQGGGEKLFF.

The chain uses TRBV12-3 or TRBV12-4 and TRBJ2-7; no DNA is available, so the TRBD1 call from TCRdb remains unchecked. The CDR3 covers 11 residues. CDR3: CASSPGYEQYF.

This chain uses TRBV2 with TRBJ2-5; TCRdb outputs TRBD1, but without DNA this stays unchecked. The length of the CDR3 is 16 residues. Germline lookup yields CDR1 SNHLY and CDR2 FYNNEI. CDR3 sequence reads: CASSVSAFRGEETQYF.

The gene calls are TRBV27 and TRBJ2-5; no DNA is available, so the TRBD2 call from TCRdb remains unchecked. Germline CDR1 and CDR2: MNHEY and SMNVEV (reference sequence). The CDR3 has 16 residues. CDR3 residues: CASSLSIPSGQETQYF.